Following are 2 T cell receptor beta chains from one sample sequenced in a study of cytomegalovirus exposure and HLA in healthy donors. Generated by immunoSEQ multiplex PCR, the TCRdb table keeps only in-frame clones and is missing some. The sample lists over 150,000 clones, 90% to 97% seen once, with roughly 1% in the top ten. The material sequenced was PBMCs. The receptors were gathered from a woman between 18 and 29 years old in good health and CMV-seronegative.

This clone was recorded a few times. The CDR3 protein is CASSETLRSYEQYF. Here the CDR3 DNA reads TGTGCCAGCAGTGAGACTCTACGCTCCTACGAGCAGTACTTC. This chain joins TRBV2 and TRBJ2-7, with D uncertain. V lost 3 bases, J lost 0 bases, and 9 bases lay in between. The CDR3 is 14 amino acids. Germline lookup yields CDR1 SNHLY and CDR2 FYNNEI.

This clone was counted once. The V and J genes are TRBV15 and TRBJ2-7; possible D gene TRBD1, 6 bases. V shed 3 bases and J shed 3 bases, with 15 bases lying between them. CDR1 and CDR2 from the germline V gene are LNHNV and YYDKDF (reference sequence). The CDR3 totals 15 residues. The CDR3 protein is CATSSGTRRHYEQYF. The CDR3 coding sequence is TGTGCCACCAGCAGTGGGACACGAAGACACTACGAGCAGTACTTC.